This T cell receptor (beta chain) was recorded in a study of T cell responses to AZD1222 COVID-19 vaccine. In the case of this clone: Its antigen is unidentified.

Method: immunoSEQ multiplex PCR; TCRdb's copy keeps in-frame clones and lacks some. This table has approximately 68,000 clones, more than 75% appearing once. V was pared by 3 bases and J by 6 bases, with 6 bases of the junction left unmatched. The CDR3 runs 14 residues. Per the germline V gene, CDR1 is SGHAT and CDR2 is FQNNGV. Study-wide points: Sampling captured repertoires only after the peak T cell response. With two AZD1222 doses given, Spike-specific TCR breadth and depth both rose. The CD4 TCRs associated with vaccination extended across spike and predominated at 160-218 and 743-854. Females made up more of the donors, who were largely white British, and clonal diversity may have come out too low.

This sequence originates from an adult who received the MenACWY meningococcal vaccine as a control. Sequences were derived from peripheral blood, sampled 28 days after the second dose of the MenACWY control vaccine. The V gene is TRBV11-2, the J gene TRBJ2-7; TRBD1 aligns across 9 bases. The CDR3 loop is CASSFRGQGGEQYF. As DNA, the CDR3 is TGTGCCAGCAGCTTTAGGGGACAGGGAGGCGAGCAGTACTTC. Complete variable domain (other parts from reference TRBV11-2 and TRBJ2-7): EAGVAQSPRYKIIEKRQSVAFWCNPISGHATLYWYQQILGQGPKLLIQFQNNGVVDDSQLPKDRFSAERLKGVDSTLKIQPAKLEDSAVYLCASSFRGQGGEQYFGPGTRLTVT.